This record covers a single T cell receptor (beta chain). Its specificity is not known. This specimen comes from a study of T-cell memory formation after mild COVID-19. Overall study: Most TCR clusters belonged to a single donor.

TCRdb passed the 5' RACE reads through MiXCR, listing each CDR3 protein once. Counted here are about 140,000 distinct CDR3 sequences, 11% to 15% occurring once; the ten biggest clones make up 28%. The study's findings and limits: CD4+ clones that contracted lay mainly in CM and EM; CD8+ ones lay in EMRA. Clones that contracted from day 15 to 85 were balanced CD4/CD8, while later expanders leaned CD4+.

Trimming took 1 base from V and 4 from J, leaving 14 bases between them. This CDR3 region has 14 residues. CDR1 DFQATT and CDR2 SNEGSKA come from the germline V gene (reference sequence). The chain is built from TRBV20-1 and TRBJ2-7; possibly TRBD2 for D (6 bases). The source of this sequence is an adult woman who had mild COVID-19 (a few samples of this study predate the infection). Cell type and time point are not known. Sequenced sample: PBMCs or a T cell subset sorted from them (not recorded which). As DNA, the CDR3 is TGCAGTGCTAGAGTTCAGGACTACATGTACGAGCAGTACTTC. The encoded protein is CSARVQDYMYEQYF.